This T cell receptor beta chain was obtained from a study of PD-1 blockade in classical Hodgkin lymphoma. This table comes from immunoSEQ multiplex PCR, and its TCRdb copy is limited to in-frame clones, with some not included. The sample shows more than 140,000 clones, about 78% of them seen only once. Brentuximab vedotin exposure varied, and every patient relapsed after autologous stem cell transplantation. Trimming removed 6 bases from V and 3 bases from J, with 25 bases in between. Germline CDR1 reads MDHEN; CDR2 reads SYDVKM. The CDR3 has 18 residues. The clonotype was recovered from a human donor with classical Hodgkin lymphoma. The gene calls are TRBV28 and TRBJ2-3, with a tentative D call TRBD1 (7 bases). Material: peripheral blood mononuclear cells (PBMCs), obtained before the second cycle of nivolumab. The CDR3 region is CASSSPGPRGVETDTQYF. The DNA of the CDR3 is TGTGCCAGCAGCTCTCCGGGACCCAGGGGGGTAGAGACAGATACGCAGTATTTT.